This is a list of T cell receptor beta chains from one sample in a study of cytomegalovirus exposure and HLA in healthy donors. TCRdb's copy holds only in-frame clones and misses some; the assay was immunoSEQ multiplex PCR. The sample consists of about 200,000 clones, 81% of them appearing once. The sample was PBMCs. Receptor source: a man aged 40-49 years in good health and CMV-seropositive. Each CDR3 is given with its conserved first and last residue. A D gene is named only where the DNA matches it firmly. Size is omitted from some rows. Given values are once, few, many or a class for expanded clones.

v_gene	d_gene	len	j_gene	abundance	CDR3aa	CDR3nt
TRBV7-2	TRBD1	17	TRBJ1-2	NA	CASSLGVGQGMAYGYTF	TGTGCCAGCAGCTTAGGGGTTGGACAGGGGATGGCCTATGGCTACACCTTC
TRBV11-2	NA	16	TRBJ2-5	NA	CASSLLPDINQETQYF	TGTGCCAGCAGCTTGCTCCCGGACATTAACCAAGAGACCCAGTACTTC
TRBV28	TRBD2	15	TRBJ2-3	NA	CASIGAAGVIDTQYF	TGTGCCAGCATAGGGGCGGCGGGAGTAATTGATACGCAGTATTTT
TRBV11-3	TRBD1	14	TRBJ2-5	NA	CASSTHRGAETQYF	TGTGCCAGCAGCACCCACAGGGGGGCAGAGACCCAGTACTTC
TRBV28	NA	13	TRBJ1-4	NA	CASSSSTNEKLFF	TGTGCCAGCAGTTCTTCAACTAATGAAAAACTGTTTTTT
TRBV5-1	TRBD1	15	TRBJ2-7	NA	CASSLVGTGPYEQYF	TGCGCCAGCAGCTTGGTCGGGACAGGGCCCTACGAGCAGTACTTC
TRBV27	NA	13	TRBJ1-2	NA	CASRAGLNYGYTF	TGTGCCAGCAGGGCGGGACTGAACTATGGCTACACCTTC
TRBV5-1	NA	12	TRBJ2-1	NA	CASSVTGFRQFF	TGCGCCAGCAGCGTAACAGGGTTTCGGCAGTTCTTC
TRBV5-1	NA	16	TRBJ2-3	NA	CASSLVQTTSTDTQYF	TGCGCCAGCAGCTTGGTTCAGACGACAAGCACAGATACGCAGTATTTT
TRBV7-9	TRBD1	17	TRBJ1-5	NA	CASSLAGTGRIQQPQHF	TGTGCCAGCAGCTTAGCTGGGACAGGGCGAATTCAGCAGCCCCAGCATTTT
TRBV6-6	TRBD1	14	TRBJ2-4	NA	CASRQGPAKNIQYF	TGTGCCAGCAGACAGGGGCCCGCCAAAAACATTCAGTACTTC
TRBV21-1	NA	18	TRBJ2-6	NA	CASSTRQGQTSGANVLTF	TGTGCCAGCAGCACCCGACAGGGTCAGACTTCTGGGGCCAACGTCCTGACTTTC
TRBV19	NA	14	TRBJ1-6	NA	CASREQGHNSPLHF	TGTGCCAGTAGAGAACAGGGTCATAATTCACCCCTCCACTTT
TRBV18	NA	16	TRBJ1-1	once	CASSPPTVSLDTEAFF	TGTGCCAGCTCACCACCGACAGTCAGTTTGGACACTGAAGCTTTCTTT
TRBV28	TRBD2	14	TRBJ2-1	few	CASSFSLAVNEQFF	TGTGCCAGCAGTTTTAGCCTAGCGGTAAATGAGCAGTTCTTC
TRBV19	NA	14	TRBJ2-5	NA	CASSGRTGKETQYF	TGTGCCAGTAGTGGTCGAACAGGGAAAGAGACCCAGTACTTC
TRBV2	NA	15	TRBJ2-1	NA	CASSTSITRYNEQFF	TGTGCCAGCAGTACCTCCATAACTCGTTACAATGAGCAGTTCTTC
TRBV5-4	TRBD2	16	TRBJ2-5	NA	CASSQRLAGEGETQYF	TGTGCCAGCAGCCAAAGACTAGCGGGAGAAGGTGAGACCCAGTACTTC
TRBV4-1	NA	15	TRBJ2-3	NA	CASSPTPESTDTQYF	TGCGCCAGCAGCCCGACTCCAGAGAGCACAGATACGCAGTATTTT
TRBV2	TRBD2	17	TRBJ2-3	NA	CASTGLAGGLSTDTQYF	TGTGCCAGCACAGGACTAGCGGGGGGACTCAGCACAGATACGCAGTATTTT
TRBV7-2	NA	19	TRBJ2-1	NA	CASSLWLNIEGEGGNEQFF	TGTGCCAGCAGCTTATGGCTGAATATAGAGGGGGAAGGGGGCAATGAGCAGTTCTTC
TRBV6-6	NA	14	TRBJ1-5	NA	CANLGRGRNQPQHF	TGTGCCAACCTCGGGAGGGGCCGCAATCAGCCCCAGCATTTT
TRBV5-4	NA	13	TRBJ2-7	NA	CASSSQGNYEQYF	TGTGCCAGCAGCTCCCAGGGAAACTACGAGCAGTACTTC
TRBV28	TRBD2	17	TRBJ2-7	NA	CASSFPLRREPSYEQYF	TGTGCCAGCAGTTTTCCCCTCCGGCGGGAGCCCTCCTACGAGCAGTACTTC
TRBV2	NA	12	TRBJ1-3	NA	CARQTGRNTIYF	TGTGCCAGACAGACAGGACGAAACACCATATATTTT
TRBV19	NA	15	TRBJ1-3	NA	CASAPGGILVNTIYF	TGTGCCAGTGCGCCGGGAGGAATTTTGGTAAACACCATATATTTT
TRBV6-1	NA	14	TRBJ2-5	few	CASSEATSGETQYF	TGTGCCAGCAGTGAAGCAACGAGCGGGGAGACCCAGTACTTC
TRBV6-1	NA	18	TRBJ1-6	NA	CASSEAWGGSSYNSPLHF	TGTGCCAGCAGTGAAGCGTGGGGGGGCAGCTCCTATAATTCACCCCTCCACTTT
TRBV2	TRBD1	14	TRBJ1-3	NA	CASSRDSSGNTIYF	TGTGCCAGCAGTCGGGACAGCTCTGGAAACACCATATATTTT
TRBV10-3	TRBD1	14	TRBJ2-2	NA	CAIRPGQGGGELFF	TGTGCCATCAGACCGGGACAGGGGGGCGGGGAGCTGTTTTTT
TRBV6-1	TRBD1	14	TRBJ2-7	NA	CASTEGANPYEQYF	TGTGCCAGCACCGAGGGGGCTAACCCCTACGAGCAGTACTTC
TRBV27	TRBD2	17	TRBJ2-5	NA	CASSSYGTSGRAGTQYF	TGTGCCAGCAGTTCCTATGGGACTAGCGGGAGGGCCGGGACCCAGTACTTC